This T cell receptor beta chain appears in the sequencing data of a study of OX40 agonist ivuxolimab in advanced cancers. Looking at the study overall: Ivuxolimab was a fully human IgG2 agonistic monoclonal antibody targeting the costimulatory receptor OX40 (CD134). Intravenous ivuxolimab was administered to patients every 2 weeks at six dose levels: 0.01, 0.1, 0.3, 1.5, 3 and 10 mg/kg. Among the 52 dose-escalation patients, approximately 20 had hepatocellular carcinoma, 15 melanoma, 9 renal cell carcinoma and 9 head and neck cancer. The dose-escalation cohort was 80% to 90% male with a mean age of approximately 60 years, ranging from roughly 20 to 85. Prior anti-PD-1, anti-PD-L1 or anti-CTLA-4 therapy was permitted, and checkpoint inhibitors had been received by 30% to 40% of dose-escalation patients. Three dose-escalation patients achieved partial responses, one with hepatocellular carcinoma and two with cutaneous melanoma. The purpose of peripheral TCRbeta sequencing was to test whether ivuxolimab changed TCR sequence diversity and led to clonal T-cell expansion. The paper covers the monotherapy dose-escalation part of the phase I ivuxolimab trial, which included N ≈ 50 patients.

The trial excluded patients who had a history of autoimmune disease or who were on systemic immunosuppression. In every dose cohort, peripheral blood was drawn for TCR sequencing at baseline, cycle 4 day 1, and cycle 7 day 1. Samples came from an open-label, multicenter, first-in-human phase I dose-escalation trial of ivuxolimab. Adults with locally advanced or metastatic head and neck squamous cell, hepatocellular, melanoma or renal cell carcinoma were enrolled in the trial. Before TCR sequencing, CD4+ T cells and CD8+ T cells were sorted from peripheral blood as separate populations. A remark on this clone: No antigen is known for it. No base quality information exists; no much larger clone differs at one position.

Taken from the germline V gene, the CDR1 and CDR2 loops are SGHDT and YYEEEE. There are 14 amino acids in the CDR3, from cysteine to phenylalanine inclusive. Only the CDR3 DNA is retained, 42 bases long and in frame from the first base. Between the V and J ends, shortened by 0 bases and 4 bases respectively, the junction contains 11 bases. Genomic DNA was isolated from the sorted cells so that the TCRbeta CDR3 region could be sequenced. TCRbeta CDR3 regions were sequenced using the immunoSEQ Assay. In TCRdb, the immuneACCESS table is reduced to in-frame sequences with V and J assigned. These tables do not hold every clone; where another copy was compared, an unresolved V gene accounts for under half, and the others remain unexplained. The sample table shows fewer than 14,000 clones, and just under 75% are seen once. The top ten hold 35% of the sample. The paper as a whole reports these results and caveats: At doses of 0.1 to 3.0 mg/kg, clonal expansion of both CD4+ and CD8+ T cells in blood was seen between baseline and week 6. In the 0.1-3.0 mg/kg groups, partial responders had among the lowest normalized peripheral clonal expansion, particularly in CD8+ T cells. After ivuxolimab, more expanded clones were found on average in CD8+ T cells than in CD4+ T cells. The antigen specificity of the peripheral T cells that underwent clonal expansion was not determined. Low levels of normalized T-cell clonal expansion were also shown by some nonresponding patients.

The material was CD4+ or CD8+ T cells sorted from blood, obtained in a trial of the OX40 agonist ivuxolimab. The chain links TRBV5-6 with TRBJ2-7, with the D call perhaps TRBD1 or TRBD2, each one matching 6 bases. The origin of this receptor is an adult with an advanced solid tumor such as melanoma, head and neck, liver or kidney cancer. The CDR3 here reads CASSLGLGGYEQYF. The DNA sequence is TGTGCCAGCAGCTTGGGACTAGGGGGTTACGAGCAGTACTTC.